A selection of T cell receptor beta chains follows, all from one sample in a study of control samples from healthy donors and cancer patients. This table comes from immunoSEQ multiplex PCR, and its TCRdb copy is limited to in-frame clones, with some not included. In the table there are about 150,000 clones, approximately 88% of which are singletons. The sequenced sample was blood. These receptors were taken from a man aged 25-40 years in good health. Both conserved end residues are trimmed from each CDR3. The order of the fields is J gene, CDR3 length, V gene, D gene, CDR3 protein. D genes are given only for firm matches.

j_call: TRBJ2-7; cdr3_length: 9; v_call: TRBV18; d_call: TRBD1; cdr3_aa: ASGTGYEQY
j_call: TRBJ2-7; cdr3_length: 13; v_call: TRBV6-4; d_call: -; cdr3_aa: ASSDPPGNAYEQY
j_call: TRBJ2-7; cdr3_length: 11; v_call: TRBV25-1; d_call: TRBD2; cdr3_aa: ATETSGPYEQY
j_call: TRBJ1-6; cdr3_length: 12; v_call: TRBV5-1; d_call: -; cdr3_aa: ASSLGNNNSPLH
j_call: TRBJ2-3; cdr3_length: 12; v_call: TRBV19; d_call: -; cdr3_aa: ASRRDSQRDTQY
j_call: TRBJ2-6; cdr3_length: 14; v_call: TRBV10-3; d_call: TRBD2; cdr3_aa: AIMGGRPSGANVLT
j_call: TRBJ2-1; cdr3_length: 12; v_call: TRBV30; d_call: -; cdr3_aa: AWMRSLEVNEQF
j_call: TRBJ2-1; cdr3_length: 11; v_call: TRBV24-1; d_call: -; cdr3_aa: ATSEGYSNEQF
j_call: TRBJ2-7; cdr3_length: 13; v_call: TRBV15; d_call: TRBD1; cdr3_aa: ATSREQGASYEQY
j_call: TRBJ2-3; cdr3_length: 15; v_call: TRBV9; d_call: -; cdr3_aa: ASSGPFRLAATDTQY
j_call: TRBJ2-2; cdr3_length: 12; v_call: TRBV7-3; d_call: -; cdr3_aa: ASSLAGYTGELF
j_call: TRBJ1-5; cdr3_length: 12; v_call: TRBV20-1; d_call: -; cdr3_aa: SASGSNNGQPQH
j_call: TRBJ2-5; cdr3_length: 12; v_call: TRBV6-5; d_call: TRBD2; cdr3_aa: ASSYAGGRGTQY
j_call: TRBJ2-3; cdr3_length: 13; v_call: TRBV27; d_call: -; cdr3_aa: ASSERPGGLLLGY
j_call: TRBJ1-5; cdr3_length: 14; v_call: TRBV3-1/TRBV3-2; d_call: TRBD1; cdr3_aa: ASSQGGQGWNQPQH
j_call: TRBJ1-5; cdr3_length: 12; v_call: TRBV27; d_call: -; cdr3_aa: ASSLTLTNQPQH
j_call: TRBJ2-3; cdr3_length: 12; v_call: TRBV6-5; d_call: -; cdr3_aa: ASTQDRDTDTQY
j_call: TRBJ2-3; cdr3_length: 14; v_call: TRBV9; d_call: -; cdr3_aa: ASSVGVGAGTDTQY
j_call: TRBJ2-7; cdr3_length: 14; v_call: TRBV27; d_call: TRBD1; cdr3_aa: ASSPRTGQGSYEQY
j_call: TRBJ2-7; cdr3_length: 12; v_call: TRBV5-8; d_call: -; cdr3_aa: ASGPARASYEQY